The rows below give T cell receptor beta chains drawn from one sample of a study of shared clonotypes between healthy human individuals. Repertoires were generated with immunoSEQ multiplex PCR, while TCRdb's copy carries only in-frame clones and drops some. Altogether over 800,000 clones are present, 80% to 95% being singletons, with the ten largest covering around 24%. The specimen sequenced was naive CD8+ T cells sorted from blood. These receptor sequences come from a man aged 25-40 years in good health. CDR3s include the opening cysteine and the closing phenylalanine or tryptophan. D genes are given only for firm matches. Clone size is shown for a subset of rows, as once, few, many or a class of expanded clone.

d_gene: TRBD2; v_gene: TRBV19; abundance: NA; j_gene: TRBJ2-1; CDR3nt: TGTGCCAGTAGTAATCTAGCGGGGGGGAATGAGCAGTTCTTC; CDR3aa: CASSNLAGGNEQFF
d_gene: NA; v_gene: TRBV11-2; abundance: NA; j_gene: TRBJ2-7; CDR3nt: TGTGCCAGCAGCTTAGGAAGTGGTTCCTACGAGCAGTACTTC; CDR3aa: CASSLGSGSYEQYF
d_gene: NA; v_gene: TRBV7-3; abundance: NA; j_gene: TRBJ2-1; CDR3nt: TGTGCCAGCAGCTTAGAGGGCAATGAGCAGTTCTTC; CDR3aa: CASSLEGNEQFF
d_gene: NA; v_gene: TRBV21-1; abundance: NA; j_gene: TRBJ2-7; CDR3nt: TGTGCCAGCAGCCACCCGCGACTAGAGTGCTACGAGCAGTACTTC; CDR3aa: CASSHPRLECYEQYF
d_gene: NA; v_gene: TRBV13; abundance: NA; j_gene: TRBJ2-1; CDR3nt: TGTGCCAGCAGTCGGATACAGGAATCCGAGCAGTTCTTC; CDR3aa: CASSRIQESEQFF
d_gene: TRBD1; v_gene: TRBV6-6; abundance: NA; j_gene: TRBJ1-5; CDR3nt: TGTGCCAGCACCACCGACAGGGAACGGGGTCAGCCCCAGCATTTT; CDR3aa: CASTTDRERGQPQHF
d_gene: TRBD2; v_gene: TRBV7-8; abundance: NA; j_gene: TRBJ2-3; CDR3nt: TGTGCCAGCAGCTTAGCGCGAGCGGGAGAAGCAGATACGCAGTATTTT; CDR3aa: CASSLARAGEADTQYF
d_gene: TRBD2; v_gene: TRBV7-9; abundance: NA; j_gene: TRBJ2-1; CDR3nt: TGTGCCAGCAGCTTGTCTAGCGGGAGGCGTTATGAGCAGTTCTTC; CDR3aa: CASSLSSGRRYEQFF
d_gene: TRBD1; v_gene: TRBV4-1; abundance: NA; j_gene: TRBJ1-2; CDR3nt: TGCGCCAGCAGCCAAGAGGGACAGGGGGACTATGGCTACACCTTC; CDR3aa: CASSQEGQGDYGYTF
d_gene: TRBD1; v_gene: TRBV6-1; abundance: NA; j_gene: TRBJ2-7; CDR3nt: TGTGCCAGCAGTATCACCCAGGGGGCCTCCTACGAGCAGTACTTC; CDR3aa: CASSITQGASYEQYF
d_gene: TRBD1; v_gene: TRBV7-8; abundance: once; j_gene: TRBJ2-1; CDR3nt: TGTGCCAGCAGCCCCCTTCAGGGGGCTAATGAGCAGTTCTTC; CDR3aa: CASSPLQGANEQFF
d_gene: TRBD1; v_gene: TRBV27; abundance: once; j_gene: TRBJ1-1; CDR3nt: TGTGCCAGCATCCCACAGGGGGTGAACACTGAAGCTTTCTTT; CDR3aa: CASIPQGVNTEAFF
d_gene: NA; v_gene: TRBV10-1; abundance: NA; j_gene: TRBJ2-3; CDR3nt: TGCGCCAGCAGTCTGGACCTCTCCACAGATACGCAGTATTTT; CDR3aa: CASSLDLSTDTQYF
d_gene: NA; v_gene: TRBV7-2; abundance: NA; j_gene: TRBJ2-3; CDR3nt: TGTGCCAGCAGCTTAGCTGATGGGGCTCAAACCGGCACAGATACGCAGTATTTT; CDR3aa: CASSLADGAQTGTDTQYF
d_gene: TRBD2; v_gene: TRBV19; abundance: few; j_gene: TRBJ2-7; CDR3nt: TGTGCCAGTAGTCTAACTAGCGGGAGTCCCCTTCAGTACTTC; CDR3aa: CASSLTSGSPLQYF
d_gene: NA; v_gene: TRBV2; abundance: NA; j_gene: TRBJ2-3; CDR3nt: TGTGCCAGCAGCGAGCCCCCTGCAGATACGCAGTATTTT; CDR3aa: CASSEPPADTQYF
d_gene: NA; v_gene: TRBV9; abundance: NA; j_gene: TRBJ2-1; CDR3nt: TGTGCCAGCAGCGTAGTCGGGATTACCTACAATGAGCAGTTCTTC; CDR3aa: CASSVVGITYNEQFF
d_gene: TRBD1; v_gene: TRBV9; abundance: NA; j_gene: TRBJ2-5; CDR3nt: TGTGCCAGCAGCGGCCGACAGGGTCAGTACTTC; CDR3aa: CASSGRQGQYF
d_gene: NA; v_gene: TRBV27; abundance: once; j_gene: TRBJ2-7; CDR3nt: TGTGCCAGCAAAATCGGGGGATCCTACGAGCAGTACTTC; CDR3aa: CASKIGGSYEQYF
d_gene: TRBD2; v_gene: TRBV7-3; abundance: NA; j_gene: TRBJ2-7; CDR3nt: TGTGCCAGCAGCCCACTAGCGGGAGGGAGCTACGAGCAGTACTTC; CDR3aa: CASSPLAGGSYEQYF
d_gene: TRBD2; v_gene: TRBV10-3; abundance: NA; j_gene: TRBJ2-3; CDR3nt: TGTGCCATTCTGATAAGGCGGGAGGGCACAGATACGCAGTATTTT; CDR3aa: CAILIRREGTDTQYF
d_gene: TRBD1; v_gene: TRBV19; abundance: NA; j_gene: TRBJ2-1; CDR3nt: TGTGCCAGTAAGGACAGGGGCGACAATGAGCAGTTCTTC; CDR3aa: CASKDRGDNEQFF
d_gene: TRBD2; v_gene: TRBV7-9; abundance: NA; j_gene: TRBJ2-3; CDR3nt: TGTGCCAGCGGGACTAGCGGGAGGGACAGGGATACGCAGTATTTT; CDR3aa: CASGTSGRDRDTQYF
d_gene: NA; v_gene: TRBV10-2; abundance: NA; j_gene: TRBJ2-2; CDR3nt: TGCGCCAGCAGTGTTAGAGCCGGGGAGCTGTTTTTT; CDR3aa: CASSVRAGELFF
d_gene: NA; v_gene: TRBV4-2; abundance: NA; j_gene: TRBJ2-7; CDR3nt: TGTGCCAGCAGCCAAGATTCGGGAGCCCTCTCCTACGAGCAGTACTTC; CDR3aa: CASSQDSGALSYEQYF
d_gene: NA; v_gene: TRBV7-6; abundance: NA; j_gene: TRBJ2-7; CDR3nt: TGTGCCAGCAGCTTAGGGTCGGGGGAGCAGTACTTC; CDR3aa: CASSLGSGEQYF
d_gene: NA; v_gene: TRBV6-6; abundance: NA; j_gene: TRBJ1-5; CDR3nt: TGTGCCAGCAGTCTTCAACAGGGAAATCAGCCCCAGCATTTT; CDR3aa: CASSLQQGNQPQHF
d_gene: TRBD1; v_gene: TRBV6-1; abundance: NA; j_gene: TRBJ2-7; CDR3nt: TGTGCCAGCTACCGTGGACAGGGGTCCTACGAGCAGTACTTC; CDR3aa: CASYRGQGSYEQYF
d_gene: TRBD2; v_gene: TRBV27; abundance: NA; j_gene: TRBJ2-1; CDR3nt: TGTGCCAGCAGTTCGGGACTAGCTAATGAGCAGTTCTTC; CDR3aa: CASSSGLANEQFF
d_gene: NA; v_gene: TRBV2; abundance: NA; j_gene: TRBJ2-7; CDR3nt: TGTGCCAGCAGTGACCCGCTGCGGGGATCCTACGAGCAGTACTTC; CDR3aa: CASSDPLRGSYEQYF
d_gene: NA; v_gene: TRBV5-5; abundance: NA; j_gene: TRBJ1-1; CDR3nt: TGTGCCAGCAGCTTGGGTTGGGGACCGAACACTGAAGCTTTCTTT; CDR3aa: CASSLGWGPNTEAFF
d_gene: NA; v_gene: TRBV7-9; abundance: NA; j_gene: TRBJ2-5; CDR3nt: TGTGCCAGCAGCTCTACTCCGGGGGCTGGAGAAGAGACCCAGTACTTC; CDR3aa: CASSSTPGAGEETQYF
d_gene: TRBD1; v_gene: TRBV7-9; abundance: NA; j_gene: TRBJ1-1; CDR3nt: TGTGCCAGCAGCTTAGCTCCGGGACAGGGGCTGAACACTGAAGCTTTCTTT; CDR3aa: CASSLAPGQGLNTEAFF
d_gene: NA; v_gene: TRBV4-1; abundance: NA; j_gene: TRBJ2-1; CDR3nt: TGCGCCAGCAGCCAAAATCCTATAGCGGAGATCTCCTACAATGAGCAGTTCTTC; CDR3aa: CASSQNPIAEISYNEQFF
d_gene: TRBD1; v_gene: TRBV15; abundance: NA; j_gene: TRBJ1-5; CDR3nt: TGTGCCACCAGCTACGGGACAGTTGGCAATCAGCCCCAGCATTTT; CDR3aa: CATSYGTVGNQPQHF
d_gene: NA; v_gene: TRBV19; abundance: NA; j_gene: TRBJ2-1; CDR3nt: TGTGCCACCGCACAGGGCTACAATGAGCAGTTCTTC; CDR3aa: CATAQGYNEQFF
d_gene: TRBD1; v_gene: TRBV18; abundance: NA; j_gene: TRBJ1-3; CDR3nt: TGTGCCAGCTCACCGTGGGGACAGGGGGCTGGAAACACCATATATTTT; CDR3aa: CASSPWGQGAGNTIYF